The rows below give T cell receptor beta chains drawn from one sample of a study of cytomegalovirus exposure and HLA in healthy donors. The protocol was immunoSEQ multiplex PCR, while the TCRdb copy is restricted to in-frame clones and leaves out a portion. The sample yields about 200,000 clones, around 79% seen once. Sequences were obtained from PBMCs. The receptors originated from a man aged 18 to 35 in good health and CMV-seronegative. CDR3s leave out the opening cysteine and the closing phenylalanine or tryptophan.

ASTAGNTGELF,TRBV19
SARAETEAF,TRBV20-1
ASSQEGFLRAF,TRBV7-2
ASSQALRQANTGELF,TRBV4-2
ASMVQANEKLF,TRBV2
ASSPRDSFSYEQY,TRBV19
ASSFADNEQF,TRBV25-1
ASSPGAGGSSGANVLT,TRBV18
ASSGARNGREAF,TRBV5-1
ASSFTGSTEAF,TRBV11-3
AISEPGLSSYNEQF,TRBV10-3
ASSLQGYSTDTQY,TRBV13
ASSGGEGEAF,TRBV5-4
ASSLYWREGSSYEQY,TRBV27
ASSYQGAPYNEQF,TRBV6-5
AWSATSQNIQY,TRBV30
ASSPGLGGGSTEAF,TRBV27
ASSSREGGEQF,TRBV7-6
ASSQDGQGDEKLF,TRBV4-1
SAGPGETQY,TRBV20-1
ASSVGDWEGSPLH,TRBV9
SVVGGLDTYEQY,TRBV29-1
ASSLGGDEQY,TRBV7-9
ASSLGSGQETQY,TRBV5-1
ASSSGVTGANVLT,TRBV6-5
ASSQDLFGATGWLAEAF,TRBV4-3
ASSLGAGSVTGELF,TRBV5-4
ASSPGLAASTDTQY,TRBV5-1
AGGTSGSSYNEQF,TRBV4-2
ASSLVSGRNEQF,TRBV7-6
ASSLVPTGYNSGNTIY,TRBV5-1
ASSFREGNNEQF,TRBV7-6
ASSQGREPYNEQF,TRBV4-2
ASSQEPPLAGRFYEQY,TRBV4-2
ASSGQGNTEAF,TRBV18
AWSAQGDTQY,TRBV30
AWSVGTSGVAYNEQF,TRBV30
ASSFGDPSGFSYEQY,TRBV7-9
ASSQSRLNGGYGYT,TRBV4-2
ASRGGERNTEAF,TRBV2
ASSYSEKTGGNTIY,TRBV6-6
ASSLSGGENEQF,TRBV5-5
ASSRGGTSGTF,TRBV9
ASSPGQGYNEQF,TRBV6-5
ASSPRLAAQETQY,TRBV9
ASSPGQGSEAF,TRBV18
ASSPLTGALRDEKLF,TRBV5-6
ASSPTSVDEQF,TRBV4-2
ASSPTNTRNEKLF,TRBV7-6
ASSQDSRGPTEAF,TRBV4-2
ASYGGTNTGELF,TRBV12-5
AWSSGLADTQY,TRBV30
AWSPGAYEQY,TRBV30
ASRSTVDYEQY,TRBV28
ASSPGGFGSYEQY,TRBV5-1
AWVLRGTDTQY,TRBV30
ASSPTGTEGTEAF,TRBV7-2
ASSSGPTIQETQY,TRBV6-5
ASNEREGHHEQY,TRBV27